This TCR beta chain was identified during a study of T cell responses to AZD1222 COVID-19 vaccine. There are 18 residues in the CDR3. J lost 3 bases, V lost 4 bases, and 12 bases had no gene match. The germline CDR1 and CDR2 sequences are LGHDT and YNNKEL (reference sequence). Broader study findings: Possibly, clonal diversity was underestimated; donors were largely white British and included more females. After the peak T cell response, and only then, were repertoires sampled.

About this clone itself: Its antigen is not known.

Repertoires were generated with immunoSEQ multiplex PCR, while TCRdb's copy carries only in-frame clones and drops some. This sample has tens of thousands of clones, with just over 90% found just once. The rearrangement joins TRBV3-1 (or the pseudogene TRBV3-2) to TRBJ2-1; 10 nucleotides line up with TRBD1. Sequenced here: peripheral blood, sampled on day 0 of MenACWY control vaccination. This receptor was identified in an adult in good health. CDR3 nucleotides: TGTGCCAGCAGCCCCTCACCTCGACAGGGGGCTGTCTACAATGAGCAGTTCTTC. Translating it yields CASSPSPRQGAVYNEQFF.